The rows below give T cell receptor beta chains drawn from one sample of a study of T cell responses to AZD1222 COVID-19 vaccine. Clones were sequenced by immunoSEQ multiplex PCR, and TCRdb holds only the in-frame ones, with some missing. The sample holds around 160,000 clones, around 94% seen once. Sequenced material: peripheral blood, taken 28 days after the second AZD1222 dose. Receptor source: an adult who received the AZD1222 COVID-19 vaccine. Both conserved end residues are part of each CDR3. The order of the fields is D gene, clone size, V gene, J gene, CDR3 protein, CDR3 DNA. The D gene is left open where the match is weak. Clone size, where shown, is once, few, many, or a class for clones that have expanded.

TRBD1,-,TRBV3-1/TRBV3-2,TRBJ1-6,CASSPRQGAGSPLHF,TGTGCCAGCAGCCCCCGACAGGGGGCAGGTTCACCCCTCCACTTT
TRBD2,-,TRBV9,TRBJ2-7,CASSTRLAGVNEQYF,TGTGCCAGCAGCACACGACTAGCGGGAGTTAACGAGCAGTACTTC
-,once,TRBV18,TRBJ1-1,CASSPGSHTEAFF,TGTGCCAGCTCACCAGGGTCCCACACTGAAGCTTTCTTT
TRBD1,-,TRBV19,TRBJ1-2,CASSIHRGDDGYTF,TGTGCCAGTAGTATCCACAGGGGCGACGATGGCTACACCTTC
TRBD2,-,TRBV2,TRBJ2-7,CASSEGLAGAHEQYF,TGTGCCAGCAGTGAAGGGCTAGCGGGAGCTCACGAGCAGTACTTC
TRBD1,-,TRBV6-2/TRBV6-3,TRBJ1-2,CASSQRTGNYGYTF,TGTGCCAGCAGTCAGCGGACAGGCAACTATGGCTACACCTTC
-,-,TRBV30,TRBJ2-5,CAWSVAGHTQETQYF,TGTGCCTGGAGTGTTGCGGGCCACACGCAAGAGACCCAGTACTTC
TRBD2,once,TRBV7-3,TRBJ2-5,CASSLTRTSQETQYF,TGTGCCAGCAGCTTAACCCGGACTAGCCAAGAGACCCAGTACTTC
TRBD2,-,TRBV5-1,TRBJ2-3,CASSLYSTSGSTDTQYF,TGCGCCAGCAGCTTGTATTCTACTAGCGGGAGCACAGATACGCAGTATTTT
-,-,TRBV5-4,TRBJ2-1,CASSLVGYEQFF,TGTGCCAGCAGCTTGGTAGGCTATGAGCAGTTCTTC
-,-,TRBV6-1,TRBJ2-3,CASSDYPGPFTDTQYF,TGTGCCAGCAGTGATTACCCGGGACCATTCACAGATACGCAGTATTTT
-,-,TRBV5-1,TRBJ2-7,CASSDSYEQYF,TGCGCCAGCTCGGACAGCTACGAGCAGTACTTC
-,-,TRBV3-1/TRBV3-2,TRBJ1-2,CASSQEGFVGYGYTF,TGTGCCAGCAGCCAGGAGGGGTTTGTAGGCTATGGCTACACCTTC
-,-,TRBV30,TRBJ2-2,CAWSYRSTGELFF,TGTGCCTGGAGCTATAGGTCCACCGGGGAGCTGTTTTTT
TRBD1,-,TRBV7-2,TRBJ2-1,CASSPGQGTGNEQFF,TGTGCCAGCAGCCCGGGACAGGGTACGGGGAATGAGCAGTTCTTC
-,-,TRBV3-1/TRBV3-2,TRBJ2-1,CASSQDYAFNEQFF,TGTGCCAGCAGCCAAGATTACGCCTTCAATGAGCAGTTCTTC
-,-,TRBV4-2,TRBJ2-1,CASSTRGGDNEQFF,TGTGCCAGCAGCACCCGGGGAGGAGACAATGAGCAGTTCTTC
TRBD1,-,TRBV18,TRBJ1-6,CASSRTGLSPLHF,TGTGCCAGCTCGCGGACAGGTCTGTCACCCCTCCACTTT
-,-,TRBV6-2/TRBV6-3,TRBJ1-1,CASSYSTAGGAFF,TGTGCCAGCAGTTACTCCACGGCAGGAGGGGCTTTCTTT
-,-,TRBV29-1,TRBJ2-3,CSLEGRNTDTQYF,TGCAGCTTAGAGGGACGGAACACAGATACGCAGTATTTT
TRBD2,-,TRBV7-2,TRBJ2-3,CASSPWLREGATQYF,TGTGCCAGCAGCCCCTGGTTACGGGAGGGAGCTACGCAGTATTTT
-,-,TRBV5-1,TRBJ1-6,CASSLGGEGSPLHF,TGCGCCAGCAGCTTGGGGGGTGAGGGATCACCCCTCCACTTT
-,-,TRBV19,TRBJ2-7,CASSLGRIPYEQYF,TGTGCCAGTAGTCTGGGACGGATACCCTACGAGCAGTACTTC
TRBD1,-,TRBV9,TRBJ1-1,CASSPQQGGRVTEAFF,TGTGCCAGCAGCCCCCAACAGGGGGGAAGGGTGACTGAAGCTTTCTTT
-,-,TRBV2,TRBJ2-7,CASSPNYEQYF,TGTGCCAGCAGCCCCAACTACGAGCAGTACTTC
-,-,TRBV5-6,TRBJ1-1,CASSRGRGRRTEAFF,TGTGCCAGCAGCCGAGGGCGGGGGAGAAGGACTGAAGCTTTCTTT
TRBD2,-,TRBV3-1/TRBV3-2,TRBJ2-7,CASSQDPGWRRTSGSREDEQYF,TGTGCCAGCAGCCAAGATCCGGGTTGGCGGAGGACTAGCGGGAGTCGGGAGGACGAGCAGTACTTC
TRBD1,once,TRBV5-8,TRBJ2-5,CASSRQGASETQYF,TGTGCCAGCAGCCGACAGGGGGCGTCGGAGACCCAGTACTTC
-,-,TRBV27,TRBJ2-5,CASSFSGQETQYF,TGTGCCAGCAGTTTTAGCGGACAAGAGACCCAGTACTTC
-,-,TRBV7-2,TRBJ2-7,CASSPQAGSYEQYF,TGTGCCAGCAGCCCTCAGGCTGGGTCCTACGAGCAGTACTTC
TRBD2,-,TRBV30,TRBJ2-7,CAARTSGRGTTYEQYF,TGTGCCGCGCGGACTAGCGGGAGGGGGACTACCTACGAGCAGTACTTC
TRBD1,-,TRBV6-5,TRBJ1-2,CASIGGSDYGYTF,TGTGCCAGCATAGGGGGCTCAGACTATGGCTACACCTTC
TRBD2,-,TRBV29-1,TRBJ2-2,CSVETGTSANTGELFF,TGCAGCGTGGAAACCGGGACTAGCGCGAACACCGGGGAGCTGTTTTTT